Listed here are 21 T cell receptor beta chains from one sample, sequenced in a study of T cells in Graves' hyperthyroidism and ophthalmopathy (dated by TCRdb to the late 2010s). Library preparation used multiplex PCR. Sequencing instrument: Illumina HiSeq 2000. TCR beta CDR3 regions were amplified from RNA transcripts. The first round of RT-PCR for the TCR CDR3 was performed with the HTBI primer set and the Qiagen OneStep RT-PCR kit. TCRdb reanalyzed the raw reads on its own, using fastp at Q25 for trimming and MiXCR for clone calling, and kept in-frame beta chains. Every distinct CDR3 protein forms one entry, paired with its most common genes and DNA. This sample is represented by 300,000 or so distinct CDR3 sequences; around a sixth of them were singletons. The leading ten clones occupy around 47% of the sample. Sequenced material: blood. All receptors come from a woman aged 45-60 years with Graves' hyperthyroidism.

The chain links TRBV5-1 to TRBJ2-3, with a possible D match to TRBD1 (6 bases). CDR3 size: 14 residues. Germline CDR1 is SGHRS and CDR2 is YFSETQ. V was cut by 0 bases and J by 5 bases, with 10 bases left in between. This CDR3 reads CASSLDREIDTQYF. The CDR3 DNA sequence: TGCGCCAGCAGCTTGGACAGGGAAATAGATACGCAGTATTTT.

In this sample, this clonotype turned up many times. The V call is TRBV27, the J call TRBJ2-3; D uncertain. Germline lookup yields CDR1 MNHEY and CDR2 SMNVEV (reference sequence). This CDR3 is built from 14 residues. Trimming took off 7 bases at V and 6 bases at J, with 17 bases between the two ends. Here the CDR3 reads CASIGFTDSDTQYF. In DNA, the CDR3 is TGTGCCAGCATCGGGTTTACGGATTCTGATACGCAGTATTTT.

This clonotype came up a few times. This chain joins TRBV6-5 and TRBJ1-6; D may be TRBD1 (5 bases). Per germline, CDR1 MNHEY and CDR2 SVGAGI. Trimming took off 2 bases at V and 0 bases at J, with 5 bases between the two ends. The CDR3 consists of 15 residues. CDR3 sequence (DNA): TGTGCCAGCAGTTACGGGGCCTCCTATAATTCACCCCTCCACTTT. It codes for CASSYGASYNSPLHF.

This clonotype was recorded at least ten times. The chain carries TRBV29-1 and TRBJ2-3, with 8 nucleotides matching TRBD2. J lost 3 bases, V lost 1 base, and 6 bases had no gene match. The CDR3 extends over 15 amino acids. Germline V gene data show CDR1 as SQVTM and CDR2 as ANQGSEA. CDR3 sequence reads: CSVEVGGGMTDTQYF. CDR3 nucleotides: TGCAGCGTTGAAGTCGGCGGGGGGATGACAGATACGCAGTATTTT.

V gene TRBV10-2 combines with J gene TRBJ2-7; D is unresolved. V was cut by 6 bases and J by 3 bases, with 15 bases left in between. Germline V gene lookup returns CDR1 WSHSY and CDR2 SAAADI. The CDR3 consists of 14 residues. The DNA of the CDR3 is TGCGCCAGCAGCGATGGCAGCCGAAACTACGAGCAGTACTTC. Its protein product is CASSDGSRNYEQYF.

CDR3 loop: CASSIRDSSTDTQYF. CDR3 nucleotide sequence: TGTGCCAGTAGTATAAGGGACAGTAGCACAGATACGCAGTATTTT. J is TRBJ2-3 and V is TRBV19, with 7 nucleotides matching TRBD1. The length of the CDR3 is 15 residues. The ends lost 2 bases at V and 0 bases at J; junction bases unmatched: 2. Germline V gives CDR1 LNHDA, CDR2 SQIVND (reference sequence).

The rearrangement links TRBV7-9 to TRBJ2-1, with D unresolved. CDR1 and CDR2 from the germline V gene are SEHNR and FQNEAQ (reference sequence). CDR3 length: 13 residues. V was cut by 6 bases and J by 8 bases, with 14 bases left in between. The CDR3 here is CASSPDLDDEQFF. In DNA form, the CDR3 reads TGTGCCAGCAGTCCGGACCTCGACGATGAGCAGTTCTTC.

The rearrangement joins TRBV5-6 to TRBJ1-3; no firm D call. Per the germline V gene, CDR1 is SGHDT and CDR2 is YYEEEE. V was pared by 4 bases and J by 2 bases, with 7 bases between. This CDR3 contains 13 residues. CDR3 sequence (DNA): TGTGCCAGCAGCCCCAGAGCTGGAAACACCATATATTTT. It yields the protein CASSPRAGNTIYF.

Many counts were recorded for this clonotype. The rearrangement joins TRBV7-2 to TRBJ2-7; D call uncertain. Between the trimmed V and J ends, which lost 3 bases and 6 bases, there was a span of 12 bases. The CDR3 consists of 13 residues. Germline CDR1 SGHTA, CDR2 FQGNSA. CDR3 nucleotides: TGTGCCAGCAGCTTGGACGTATTCGTCGAGCAGTACTTC. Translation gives CASSLDVFVEQYF.

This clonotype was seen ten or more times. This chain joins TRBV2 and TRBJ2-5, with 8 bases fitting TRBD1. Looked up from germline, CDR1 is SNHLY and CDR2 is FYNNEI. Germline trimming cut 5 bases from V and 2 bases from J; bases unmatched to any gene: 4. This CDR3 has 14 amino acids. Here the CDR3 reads CASSRQGWQETQYF. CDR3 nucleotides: TGTGCCAGCAGTCGACAGGGGTGGCAAGAGACCCAGTACTTC.

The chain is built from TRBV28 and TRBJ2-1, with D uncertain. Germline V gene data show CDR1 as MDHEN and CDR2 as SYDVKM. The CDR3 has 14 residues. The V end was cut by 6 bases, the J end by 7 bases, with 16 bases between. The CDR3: CASSHSASFNEQFF. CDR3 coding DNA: TGTGCCAGCAGCCACTCCGCTAGTTTTAATGAGCAGTTCTTC.

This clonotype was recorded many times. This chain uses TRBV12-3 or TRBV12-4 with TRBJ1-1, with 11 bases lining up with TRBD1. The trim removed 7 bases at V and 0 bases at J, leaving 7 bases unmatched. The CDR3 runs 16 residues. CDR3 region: CASMRDRGSLNTEAFF. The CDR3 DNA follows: TGTGCCAGCATGAGGGACAGGGGGTCTCTGAACACTGAAGCTTTCTTT.

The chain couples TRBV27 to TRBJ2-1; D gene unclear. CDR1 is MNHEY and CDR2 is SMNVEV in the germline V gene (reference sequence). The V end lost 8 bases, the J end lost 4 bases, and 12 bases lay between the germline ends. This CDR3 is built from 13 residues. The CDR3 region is CASRDGLYNEQFF. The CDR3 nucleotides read TGTGCCAGCCGTGATGGCCTATACAATGAGCAGTTCTTC.

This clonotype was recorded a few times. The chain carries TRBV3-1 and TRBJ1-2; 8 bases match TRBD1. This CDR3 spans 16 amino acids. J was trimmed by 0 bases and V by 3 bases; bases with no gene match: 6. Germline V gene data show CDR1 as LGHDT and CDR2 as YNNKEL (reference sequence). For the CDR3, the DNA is TGTGCCAGCAGCCAGAGACAGGGGCAAGCTAACTATGGCTACACCTTC. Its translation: CASSQRQGQANYGYTF.

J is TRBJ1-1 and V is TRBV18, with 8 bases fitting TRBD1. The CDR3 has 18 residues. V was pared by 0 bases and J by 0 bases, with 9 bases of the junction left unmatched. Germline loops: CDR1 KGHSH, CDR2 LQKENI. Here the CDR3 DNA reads TGTGCCAGCTCACCACCAACAAACAGGGGGGTCATGAACACTGAAGCTTTCTTT. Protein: CASSPPTNRGVMNTEAFF. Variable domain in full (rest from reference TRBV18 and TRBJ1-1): NAGVMQNPRHLVRRRGQEARLRCSPMKGHSHVYWYRQLPEEGLKFMVYLQKENIIDESGMPKERFSAEFPKEGPSILRIQQVVRGDSAAYFCASSPPTNRGVMNTEAFFGQGTRLTVV.

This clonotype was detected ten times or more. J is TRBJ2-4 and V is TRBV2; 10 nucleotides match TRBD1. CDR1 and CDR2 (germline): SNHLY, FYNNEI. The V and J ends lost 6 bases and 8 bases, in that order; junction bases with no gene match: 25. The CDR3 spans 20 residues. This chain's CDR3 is CASSHSKQPLGTGESDIQYF. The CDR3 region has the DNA TGTGCCAGCAGCCACTCGAAACAGCCCCTCGGGACAGGGGAATCAGACATTCAGTACTTC.

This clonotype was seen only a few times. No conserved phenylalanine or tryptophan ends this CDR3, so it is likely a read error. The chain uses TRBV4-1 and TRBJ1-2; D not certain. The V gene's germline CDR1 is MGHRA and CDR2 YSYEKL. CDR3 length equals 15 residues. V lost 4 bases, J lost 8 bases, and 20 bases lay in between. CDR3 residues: CASSRGQNQWEGYTL. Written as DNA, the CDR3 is TGCGCCAGCAGCCGAGGTCAGAACCAGTGGGAAGGCTACACCCTC.

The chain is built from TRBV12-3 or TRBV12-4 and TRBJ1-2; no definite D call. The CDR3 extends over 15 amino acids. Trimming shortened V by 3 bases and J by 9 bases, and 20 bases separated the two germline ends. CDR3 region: CASSFSTETTDSYTF. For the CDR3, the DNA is TGTGCCAGCAGTTTTTCAACTGAGACAACCGACAGCTACACCTTC.

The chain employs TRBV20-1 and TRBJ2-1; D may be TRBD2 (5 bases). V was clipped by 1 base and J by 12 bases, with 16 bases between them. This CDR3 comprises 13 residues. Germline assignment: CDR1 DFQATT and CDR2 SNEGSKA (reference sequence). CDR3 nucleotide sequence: TGCAGTGCTAGAGCCGACACTAGTAGCTCGCAGTTCTTC. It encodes CSARADTSSSQFF.

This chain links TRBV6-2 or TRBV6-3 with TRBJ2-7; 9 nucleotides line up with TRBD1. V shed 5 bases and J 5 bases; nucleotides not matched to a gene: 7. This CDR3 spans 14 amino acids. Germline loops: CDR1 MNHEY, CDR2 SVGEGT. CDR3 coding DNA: TGTGCCAGCAGTGTCGGACAGGGGATCGACGAGCAGTACTTC. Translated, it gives CASSVGQGIDEQYF.

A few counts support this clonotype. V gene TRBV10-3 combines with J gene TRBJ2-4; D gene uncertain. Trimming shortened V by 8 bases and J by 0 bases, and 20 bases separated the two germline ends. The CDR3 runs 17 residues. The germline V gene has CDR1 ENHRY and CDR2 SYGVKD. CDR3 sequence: CAIEKVRISLAKNIQYF. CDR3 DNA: TGTGCCATCGAAAAAGTCAGAATTTCCCTAGCCAAAAACATTCAGTACTTC.